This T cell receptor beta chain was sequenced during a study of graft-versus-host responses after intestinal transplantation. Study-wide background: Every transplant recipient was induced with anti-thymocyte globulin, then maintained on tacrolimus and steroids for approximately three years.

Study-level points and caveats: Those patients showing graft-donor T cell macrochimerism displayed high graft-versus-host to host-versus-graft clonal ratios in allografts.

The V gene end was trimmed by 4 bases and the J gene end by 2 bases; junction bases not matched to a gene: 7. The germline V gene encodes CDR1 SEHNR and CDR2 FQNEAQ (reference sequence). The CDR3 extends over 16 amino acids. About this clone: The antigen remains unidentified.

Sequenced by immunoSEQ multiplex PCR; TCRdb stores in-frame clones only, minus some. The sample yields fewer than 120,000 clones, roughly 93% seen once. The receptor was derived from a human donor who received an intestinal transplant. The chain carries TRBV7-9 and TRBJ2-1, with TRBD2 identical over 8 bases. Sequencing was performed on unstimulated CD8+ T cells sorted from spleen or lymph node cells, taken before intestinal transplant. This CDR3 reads CASSSPGLVPYNEQFF. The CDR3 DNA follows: TGTGCCAGCAGCTCCCCGGGACTAGTCCCCTACAATGAGCAGTTCTTC.